The 9 T cell receptor beta chains in this list originate from one sample, sequenced in a study of OX40 agonist ivuxolimab in advanced cancers. Sequencing used immunoSEQ multiplex PCR; TCRdb keeps in-frame clones, though not all of them. The sample has about 66,000 clones, around 84% seen once. The input for sequencing was CD4+ or CD8+ T cells sorted from blood, taken in a trial of the OX40 agonist ivuxolimab. The receptors shown here come from an adult with an advanced solid tumor such as melanoma, head and neck, liver or kidney cancer.

Turning to this clone: This same CDR3 is encoded by further DNA sequences in the sample. The CDR3 sequence: CASSSYREDTGELFF. CDR3 in DNA: TGTGCCAGCAGCTCGTACAGGGAGGACACCGGGGAGCTGTTTTTT. The chain links TRBV5-4 to TRBJ2-2; D tentatively fits TRBD1 or TRBD2 (6 bases each). V was trimmed by 3 bases and J by 3 bases, leaving 12 bases between them. The germline CDR1 and CDR2 sequences are SGHNT and YYREEE (reference sequence). This CDR3 has 15 residues.

The V gene is TRBV5-4, the J gene TRBJ2-2; 7 positions match TRBD2. CDR1 is SGHNT, CDR2 YYREEE, per germline (reference sequence). After removal of 0 bases from V and 3 bases from J, the junction contained 2 bases not matched to a gene. The CDR3 has 15 amino acids. CDR3 in DNA: TGTGCCAGCAGCTTGGAGGGAGGGCACACCGGGGAGCTGTTTTTT. Protein product: CASSLEGGHTGELFF.

This clone has more than one count but fewer than ten. The genes are TRBV5-1 and TRBJ2-5; TRBD2 matches 8 bases. The CDR3 sequence is 16 residues long. The ends lost 6 bases at V and 0 bases at J; junction bases unmatched: 10. Germline CDR1 reads SGHRS; CDR2 reads YFSETQ. The CDR3 coding sequence is TGCGCCAGCAATTCTGCTGGCGGGGGGCACCAAGAGACCCAGTACTTC. Translating it yields CASNSAGGGHQETQYF.

This clone was found once. This sequence joins TRBV7-6 and TRBJ2-1; 7 bases line up with TRBD1. The CDR3 is made up of 16 amino acids. In germline, CDR1 is SGHVS, CDR2 FNYEAQ. The J segment lost 2 bases and the V segment lost 1 base, leaving 5 bases of the junction unmatched. CDR3 bases: TGTGCCAGCAGCTTAGACGGACAGGCACCCTACAATGAGCAGTTCTTC. Translation gives CASSLDGQAPYNEQFF.

The gene calls are TRBV27 and TRBJ2-7; perhaps D is TRBD1 or TRBD2 (5 bases each). The length of the CDR3 is 15 residues. Germline CDR1 reads MNHEY; CDR2 reads SMNVEV (reference sequence). Trimming stripped 5 bases from V and 1 base from J, with 15 bases between. Here the CDR3 reads CASSQIGTDSYEQYF. DNA of the CDR3: TGTGCCAGCAGTCAAATCGGGACGGATTCCTACGAGCAGTACTTC.

This chain links TRBV30 with TRBJ2-2; 7 bases line up with TRBD1. The CDR3 totals 15 residues. The V gene end was trimmed by 0 bases and the J gene end by 5 bases; junction bases not matched to a gene: 6. Germline CDR1 GTSNPN, CDR2 SVGIG (reference sequence). DNA of the CDR3: TGTGCCTGGAGTGTCGGGGCAGGGGGTACCGGGGAGCTGTTTTTT. It is translated as CAWSVGAGGTGELFF.

This clone was observed a few times. The chain couples TRBV7-9 to TRBJ2-3, with 7 nucleotides matching TRBD1. The germline gives CDR1 SEHNR, CDR2 FQNEAQ (reference sequence). The junction had 5 bases not matched to a gene; V was cut back by 5 bases and J by 6 bases. CDR3 size: 13 residues. The CDR3 nucleotides read TGTGCCAGCAGCAGTCGGACAGGCGATACGCAGTATTTT. This encodes CASSSRTGDTQYF.

V gene TRBV7-3 combines with J gene TRBJ1-1; D unclear. With 0 bases removed from V and 5 bases from J, the gap between germline ends came to 10 bases. The CDR3 consists of 14 residues. Germline assignment: CDR1 SGHTA and CDR2 FQGTGA. The CDR3 spells CASSLTGDGTEAFF. CDR3 in DNA: TGTGCCAGCAGCTTAACTGGGGATGGGACTGAAGCTTTCTTT.

This clone was detected only once. The chain joins TRBV7-6 to TRBJ1-4, with 9 bases aligning to TRBD1. Germline CDR1 is SGHVS and CDR2 is FNYEAQ. J gave up 1 base and V 3 bases, and 6 bases lay outside the gene matches. This CDR3 has 17 amino acids. The CDR3 sequence: CASSLRDRAKTNEKLFF. In nucleotides, the CDR3 is TGTGCCAGCAGCTTGCGGGACAGGGCTAAAACTAATGAAAAACTGTTTTTT.